The rows below give T cell receptor beta chains drawn from one sample of a study of T cells in Graves' hyperthyroidism and ophthalmopathy. TCRdb used MiXCR to reprocess the multiplex PCR reads, holding one entry per CDR3 protein. The data show hundreds of thousands of distinct CDR3 sequences, approximately 23% seen once. The material sequenced was blood. These receptors originate from a woman aged 35 to 49 with Graves' ophthalmopathy. CDR3s include the opening cysteine and the closing phenylalanine or tryptophan. The D gene is left open where the match is weak. Some rows have no size entry. The others give once, few or many, or a class for an expanded clone.

J	V	size	D	CDR3	DNA
TRBJ1-5	TRBV18	-	-	CASSPDRNQPQHF	TGTGCCAGCTCCCCGGACAGAAATCAGCCCCAGCATTTT
TRBJ2-2	TRBV6-1	many	TRBD2	CASSERTSFTGELFF	TGTGCCAGCAGCGAAAGGACTAGCTTTACCGGGGAGCTGTTTTTT
TRBJ2-7	TRBV3-1	few	TRBD2	CASSRVGTSYGQYF	TGTGCCAGCAGCCGGGTTGGGACTAGCTACGGGCAGTACTTC
TRBJ1-1	TRBV28	many	-	CASSLAGNTEAFF	TGTGCCAGCAGTTTGGCCGGGAACACTGAAGCTTTCTTT
TRBJ1-6	TRBV12-3/TRBV12-4	many	-	CASGGVGKSLHF	TGTGCCAGCGGTGGTGTGGGGAAGTCCCTCCACTTT
TRBJ2-7	TRBV4-2	many	TRBD2	CASSQALLAGMSYEQYF	TGTGCCAGCAGCCAAGCACTACTAGCGGGAATGTCGTACGAGCAGTACTTC
TRBJ1-1	TRBV2	many	-	CASSEVGGMNTEAFF	TGTGCCAGCAGTGAAGTTGGGGGCATGAACACTGAAGCTTTCTTT
TRBJ2-2	TRBV28	many	-	CASTRQDANTGELFF	TGTGCCAGCACCAGGCAGGACGCGAACACCGGGGAGCTGTTTTTT
TRBJ1-1	TRBV12-3/TRBV12-4	many	-	CASSRITGGNTEAFF	TGTGCCAGCAGTAGGATCACAGGAGGGAACACTGAAGCTTTCTTT
TRBJ2-1	TRBV13	-	-	CASSFRGRGGHDEQFF	TGTGCCAGCAGCTTCCGGGGCAGGGGAGGGCACGATGAGCAGTTCTTC
TRBJ2-7	TRBV3-1	few	TRBD1	CASSQDLDRVREQYF	TGTGCCAGCAGCCAAGACTTGGACAGGGTTCGGGAGCAGTACTTC
TRBJ1-1	TRBV7-2	many	-	CASSLNGWDTEAFF	TGTGCCAGCAGCTTAAATGGCTGGGACACTGAAGCTTTCTTT
TRBJ1-1	TRBV6-2/TRBV6-3	many	TRBD1	CASSYVQGAAEAFF	TGTGCCAGCAGTTACGTCCAGGGGGCCGCTGAAGCTTTCTTT
TRBJ2-7	TRBV6-5	few	-	CASSYTGTSSYEQYF	TGTGCCAGCAGTTACACCGGGACGAGCTCCTACGAGCAGTACTTC
TRBJ2-5	TRBV7-2	many	TRBD1	CASSLPSTGGRETQYF	TGTGCCAGCAGCTTACCCTCGACAGGGGGTAGGGAGACCCAGTACTTC
TRBJ2-5	TRBV20-1	many	-	CSARAGETQYF	TGCAGTGCTAGAGCGGGAGAGACCCAGTACTTC
TRBJ2-5	TRBV6-5	many	-	CASSYSPSGETQYF	TGTGCCAGCAGTTACTCCCCGAGCGGGGAGACCCAGTACTTC